This T cell receptor (beta chain) was identified in a study of PD-1 blockade in mismatch repair-deficient tumors. Study context: All were previously treated, progressing patients with about twelve mismatch repair-deficient cancer types. Overall study findings and caveats: Tumor-resident clones, often absent from pretreatment blood, expanded after pembrolizumab and then contracted.

Clones were sequenced by immunoSEQ multiplex PCR, and TCRdb holds only the in-frame ones, with some missing. The data contain more than 30,000 clones, about 85% of them singletons. About this clone: The antigen is not known.

All patients were mismatch repair deficient, assessed by either PCR or immunohistochemistry. The TCR-sequenced patients were a few responders to pembrolizumab. The CDR3 contains 14 residues. The germline CDR1 and CDR2 sequences are SGHRS and YFSETQ. The junction had 3 bases not matched to a gene; V was cut back by 2 bases and J by 5 bases. This specimen consisted of peripheral blood, obtained about 80 weeks after starting pembrolizumab. This sequence was found in an adult with mismatch repair-deficient cancer. The chain carries TRBV5-1 and TRBJ2-2, with 7 bases fitting TRBD2. The CDR3 here is CASSFNGRTGELFF. CDR3 DNA: TGCGCCAGCAGCTTTAACGGGAGGACCGGGGAGCTGTTTTTT.